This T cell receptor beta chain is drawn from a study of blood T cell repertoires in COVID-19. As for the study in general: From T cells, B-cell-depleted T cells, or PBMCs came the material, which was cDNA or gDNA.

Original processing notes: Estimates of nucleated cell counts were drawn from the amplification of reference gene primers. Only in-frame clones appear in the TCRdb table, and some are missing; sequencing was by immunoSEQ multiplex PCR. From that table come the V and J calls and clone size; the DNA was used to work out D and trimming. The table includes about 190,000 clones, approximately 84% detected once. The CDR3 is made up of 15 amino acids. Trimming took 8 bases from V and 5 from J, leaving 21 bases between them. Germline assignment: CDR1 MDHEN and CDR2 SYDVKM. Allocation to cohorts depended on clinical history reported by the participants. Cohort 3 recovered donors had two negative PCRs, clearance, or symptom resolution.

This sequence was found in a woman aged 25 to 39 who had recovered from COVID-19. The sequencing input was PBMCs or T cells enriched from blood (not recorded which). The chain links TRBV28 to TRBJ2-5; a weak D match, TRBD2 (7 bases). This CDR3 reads CASGWRGPGFETQYF. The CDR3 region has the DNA TGTGCCAGCGGATGGCGGGGGCCGGGTTTTGAGACCCAGTACTTC.